Sequencing of this T cell receptor beta chain was carried out in a study of shared clonotypes between healthy human individuals. Study background: Three plates were used per donor for CD4 naive, three for CD4 memory, two for CD8 naive and one for CD8 memory.

In the case of this clone: Its antigen is as yet unknown.

Overall study findings and caveats: Investigators expected sequencing depth to affect clonotype sharing among donors.

Deep level was the assay's run setting. Method: immunoSEQ multiplex PCR; TCRdb's copy keeps in-frame clones and lacks some. Among about 2.2 million clones listed, just under 95% were seen once. Naive CD8 cells comprised CD45RO-negative, CCR7-positively selected cells, excluding terminally differentiated effector memory CD45RA+ cells. CDR1 and CDR2 (germline): WNHNN, SYGVQD (reference sequence). The CDR3 is made up of 15 amino acids. Germline trimming cut 2 bases from V and 4 bases from J; bases unmatched to any gene: 6. This chain uses TRBV10-1 with TRBJ2-3; 7 nucleotides match TRBD2. The sequence came from a man aged 18 to 35 in good health. Some clones in this sample may be carry-over from other donors' samples. What was sequenced was naive CD8+ T cells from PBMCs. The CDR3 bases are TGCGCCAGCAGTGAGGGAAGCGGGAAGGCAGATACGCAGTATTTT. It codes for CASSEGSGKADTQYF.